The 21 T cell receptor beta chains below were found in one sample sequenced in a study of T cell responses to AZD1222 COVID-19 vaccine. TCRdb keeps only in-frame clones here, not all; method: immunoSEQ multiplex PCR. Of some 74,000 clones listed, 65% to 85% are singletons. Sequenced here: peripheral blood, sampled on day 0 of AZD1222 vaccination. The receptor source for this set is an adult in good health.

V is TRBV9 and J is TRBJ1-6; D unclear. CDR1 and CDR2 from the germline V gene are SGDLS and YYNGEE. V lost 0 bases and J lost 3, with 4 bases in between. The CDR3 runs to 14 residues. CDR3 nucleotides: TGTGCCAGCAGCGTAGAGGGCTATAATTCACCCCTCCACTTT. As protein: CASSVEGYNSPLHF.

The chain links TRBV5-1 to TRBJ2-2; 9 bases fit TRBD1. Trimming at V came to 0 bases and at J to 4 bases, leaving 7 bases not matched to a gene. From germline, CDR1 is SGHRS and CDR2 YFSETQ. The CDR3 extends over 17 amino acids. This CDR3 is CASSLDTGTGRTGELFF. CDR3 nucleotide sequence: TGCGCCAGCAGCTTGGATACCGGGACAGGGCGCACCGGGGAGCTGTTTTTT.

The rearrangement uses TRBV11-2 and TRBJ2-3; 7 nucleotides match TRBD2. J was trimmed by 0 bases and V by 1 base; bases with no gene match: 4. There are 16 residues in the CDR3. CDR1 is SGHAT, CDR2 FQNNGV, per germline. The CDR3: CASSLGLAVSTDTQYF. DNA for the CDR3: TGTGCCAGCAGCTTAGGACTAGCAGTAAGCACAGATACGCAGTATTTT. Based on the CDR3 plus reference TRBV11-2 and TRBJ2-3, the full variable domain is EAGVAQSPRYKIIEKRQSVAFWCNPISGHATLYWYQQILGQGPKLLIQFQNNGVVDDSQLPKDRFSAERLKGVDSTLKIQPAKLEDSAVYLCASSLGLAVSTDTQYFGPGTRLTVL.

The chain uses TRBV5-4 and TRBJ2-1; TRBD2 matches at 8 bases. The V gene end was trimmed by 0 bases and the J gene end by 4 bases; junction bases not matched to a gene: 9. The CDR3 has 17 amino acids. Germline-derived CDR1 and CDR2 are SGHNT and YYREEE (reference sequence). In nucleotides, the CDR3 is TGTGCCAGCAGCTTGGCCGCCGGAGCGGGAGCTTACAATGAGCAGTTCTTC. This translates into CASSLAAGAGAYNEQFF.

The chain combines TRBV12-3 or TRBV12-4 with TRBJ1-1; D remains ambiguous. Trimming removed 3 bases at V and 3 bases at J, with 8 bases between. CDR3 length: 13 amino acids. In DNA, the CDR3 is TGTGCCAGCAGTTTGCGCGTGGACACTGAAGCTTTCTTT. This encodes CASSLRVDTEAFF.

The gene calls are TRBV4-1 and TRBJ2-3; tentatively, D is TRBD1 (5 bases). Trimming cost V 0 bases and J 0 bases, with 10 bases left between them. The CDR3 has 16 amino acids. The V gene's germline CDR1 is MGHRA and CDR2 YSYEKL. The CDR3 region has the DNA TGCGCCAGCAGCCAAGAGAAATGGGGCAGCACAGATACGCAGTATTTT. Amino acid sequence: CASSQEKWGSTDTQYF.

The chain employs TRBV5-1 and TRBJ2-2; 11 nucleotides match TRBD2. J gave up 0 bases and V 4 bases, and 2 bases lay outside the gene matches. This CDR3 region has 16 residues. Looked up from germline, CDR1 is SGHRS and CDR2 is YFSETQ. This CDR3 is CASSVLAGANTGELFF. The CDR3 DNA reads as TGCGCCAGCAGCGTACTAGCGGGGGCGAACACCGGGGAGCTGTTTTTT.

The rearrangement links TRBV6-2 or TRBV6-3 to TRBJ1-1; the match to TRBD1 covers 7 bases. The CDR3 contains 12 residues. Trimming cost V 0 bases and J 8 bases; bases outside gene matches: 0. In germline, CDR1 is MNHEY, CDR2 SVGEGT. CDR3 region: CASSYSTGEAFF. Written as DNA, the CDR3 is TGTGCCAGCAGTTACTCGACAGGGGAAGCTTTCTTT.

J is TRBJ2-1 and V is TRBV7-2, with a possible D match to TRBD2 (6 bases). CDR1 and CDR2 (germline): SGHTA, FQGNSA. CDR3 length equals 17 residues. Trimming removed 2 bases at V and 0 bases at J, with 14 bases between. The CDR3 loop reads CASSLWAGKSSYNEQFF. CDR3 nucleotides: TGTGCCAGCAGCTTATGGGCGGGAAAGAGCTCCTACAATGAGCAGTTCTTC.

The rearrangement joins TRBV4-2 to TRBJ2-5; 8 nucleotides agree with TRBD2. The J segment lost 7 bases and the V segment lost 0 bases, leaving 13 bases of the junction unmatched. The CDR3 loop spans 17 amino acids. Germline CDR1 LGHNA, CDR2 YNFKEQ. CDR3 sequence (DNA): TGTGCCAGCAGCCAAGATTTGGGTAGCGGGGCCCGGGCGACCCAGTACTTC. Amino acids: CASSQDLGSGARATQYF.

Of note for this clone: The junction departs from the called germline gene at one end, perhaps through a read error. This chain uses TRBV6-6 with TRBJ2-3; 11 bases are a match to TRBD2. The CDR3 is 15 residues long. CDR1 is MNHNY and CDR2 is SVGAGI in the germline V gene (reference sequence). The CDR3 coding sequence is TGTGCCACCAGTTCGACTAGCGGGGAGCGACATACGCAGTATTTT. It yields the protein CATSSTSGERHTQYF.

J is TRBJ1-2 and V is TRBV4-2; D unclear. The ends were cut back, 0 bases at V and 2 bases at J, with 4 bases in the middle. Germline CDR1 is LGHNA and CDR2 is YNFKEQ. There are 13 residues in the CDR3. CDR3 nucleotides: TGTGCCAGCAGCCAAGACGGGAACTATGGCTACACCTTC. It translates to CASSQDGNYGYTF.

The CDR3 DNA is TGTGCCAGTAGTCCGTTGACTAGCGGGCCAGCAGATACGCAGTATTTT. Protein sequence: CASSPLTSGPADTQYF. The chain carries TRBV19 and TRBJ2-3; 10 bases map to TRBD2. After removal of 5 bases from V and 4 bases from J, the junction contained 9 bases not matched to a gene. Germline lookup yields CDR1 LNHDA and CDR2 SQIVND (reference sequence). This CDR3 region has 16 residues.

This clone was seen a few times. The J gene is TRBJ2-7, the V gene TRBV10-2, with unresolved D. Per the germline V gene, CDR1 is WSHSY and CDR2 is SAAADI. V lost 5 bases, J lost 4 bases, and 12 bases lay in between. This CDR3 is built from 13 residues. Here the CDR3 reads CASSLRSDYEQYF. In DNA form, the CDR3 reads TGCGCCAGCAGTTTGCGGTCTGATTACGAGCAGTACTTC.

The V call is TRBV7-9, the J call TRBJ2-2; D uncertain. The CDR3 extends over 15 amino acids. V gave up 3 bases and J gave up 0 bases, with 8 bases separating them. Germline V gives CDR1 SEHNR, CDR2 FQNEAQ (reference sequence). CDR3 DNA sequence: TGTGCCAGCAGCTTGAATGTAGCGAACACCGGGGAGCTGTTTTTT. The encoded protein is CASSLNVANTGELFF.

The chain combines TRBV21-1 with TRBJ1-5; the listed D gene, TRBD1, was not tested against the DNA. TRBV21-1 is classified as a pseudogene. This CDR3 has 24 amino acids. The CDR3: CASSKGAMGASRRHYGDINQPQHF. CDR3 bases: TGTGCCAGCAGCAAAGGCGCTATGGGGGCGTCCAGGCGGCACTATGGGGACATCAATCAGCCCCAGCATTTT.

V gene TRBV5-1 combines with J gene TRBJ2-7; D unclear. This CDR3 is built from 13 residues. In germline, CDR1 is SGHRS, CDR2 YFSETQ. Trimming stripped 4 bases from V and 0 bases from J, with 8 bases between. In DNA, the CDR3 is TGCGCCAGCAGCCTAACAGACTCCTACGAGCAGTACTTC. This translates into CASSLTDSYEQYF.

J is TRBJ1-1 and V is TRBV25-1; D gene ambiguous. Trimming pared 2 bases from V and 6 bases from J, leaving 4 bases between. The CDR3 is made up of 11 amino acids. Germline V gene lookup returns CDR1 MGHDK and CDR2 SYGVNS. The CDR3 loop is CASSESAEAFF. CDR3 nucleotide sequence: TGTGCCAGCAGTGAAAGCGCTGAAGCTTTCTTT.

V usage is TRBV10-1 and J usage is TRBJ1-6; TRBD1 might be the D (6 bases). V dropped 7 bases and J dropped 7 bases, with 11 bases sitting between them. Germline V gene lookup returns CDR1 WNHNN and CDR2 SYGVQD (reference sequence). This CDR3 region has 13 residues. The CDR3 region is CASTAGVNSPLHF. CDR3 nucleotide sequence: TGCGCCAGCACTGCAGGGGTGAATTCACCCCTCCACTTT.

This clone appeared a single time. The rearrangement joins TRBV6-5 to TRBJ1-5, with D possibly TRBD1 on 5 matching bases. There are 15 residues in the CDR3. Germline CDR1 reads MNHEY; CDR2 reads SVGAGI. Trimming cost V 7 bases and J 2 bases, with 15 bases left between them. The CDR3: CASNSGGRGNQPQHF. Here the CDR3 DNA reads TGTGCCAGCAACTCCGGGGGACGCGGCAATCAGCCCCAGCATTTT.

The CDR3 sequence is CASSEAQGAHRGYTF. The CDR3 DNA follows: TGTGCCAGCAGTGAAGCACAGGGGGCGCATCGTGGCTACACCTTC. This sequence joins TRBV6-1 and TRBJ1-2; TRBD1 matches at 9 bases. V was clipped by 0 bases and J by 7 bases; unmatched bases: 6. There are 15 residues in the CDR3. CDR1 is MNHNS, CDR2 SASEGT, per germline.